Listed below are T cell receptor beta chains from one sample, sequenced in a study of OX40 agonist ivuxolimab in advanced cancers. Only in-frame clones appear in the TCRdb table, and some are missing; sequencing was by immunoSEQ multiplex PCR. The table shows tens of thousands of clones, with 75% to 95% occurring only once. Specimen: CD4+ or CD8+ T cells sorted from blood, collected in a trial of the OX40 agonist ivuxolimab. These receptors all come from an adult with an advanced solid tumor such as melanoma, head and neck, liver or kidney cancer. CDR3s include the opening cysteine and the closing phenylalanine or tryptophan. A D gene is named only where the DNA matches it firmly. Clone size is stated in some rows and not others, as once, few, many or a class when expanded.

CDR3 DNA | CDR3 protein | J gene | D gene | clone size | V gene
TGTGCCAGCAGTCCCGACACGGGGAGCAATCAGCCCCAGCATTTT | CASSPDTGSNQPQHF | TRBJ1-5 | NA | NA | TRBV2
TGTGCCAGCAGTACGGGGGGGCCCTACAATGAGCAGTTCTTC | CASSTGGPYNEQFF | TRBJ2-1 | TRBD2 | NA | TRBV6-5
TGTGCCAGCAGTTTGGGGGGCGGTCTTAGGGACAACGAGCAGTACTTC | CASSLGGGLRDNEQYF | TRBJ2-7 | NA | once | TRBV28
TGTGCCAGCAGCGTAAGCGGGGCAGACACCGGGGAGCTGTTTTTT | CASSVSGADTGELFF | TRBJ2-2 | TRBD2 | NA | TRBV7-3
TGTGCCAGCAGTTACTCATACACCCTAGGGACTGAAGCTTTCTTT | CASSYSYTLGTEAFF | TRBJ1-1 | NA | NA | TRBV6-5
TGTGCCAGCAGCTTAGTGGGGACAGCTACTGAAGCTTTCTTT | CASSLVGTATEAFF | TRBJ1-1 | TRBD1 | NA | TRBV11-3
TGTGCCAGCAGTTCCGGGCAACCGGGCCAGCCCCAGCATTTT | CASSSGQPGQPQHF | TRBJ1-5 | NA | NA | TRBV27
TGTGCCACTAATAGCGGCATAGGGGCCAACGTCCTGACTTTC | CATNSGIGANVLTF | TRBJ2-6 | NA | NA | TRBV7-9
TGTGCCAGCAGTACGGCCTGGGAAGAGACCCAGTACTTC | CASSTAWEETQYF | TRBJ2-5 | NA | once | TRBV7-8
TGCAGCGGGGGCCTGGGGGGAACTGAAGCTTTCTTT | CSGGLGGTEAFF | TRBJ1-1 | NA | NA | TRBV29-1
TGTGCCAGCAGTTTAAAAGGCGACAGGAGAACGATTTATAGCAATCAGCCCCAGCATTTT | CASSLKGDRRTIYSNQPQHF | TRBJ1-5 | NA | NA | TRBV28
TGTGCCAGCAGTGCGGGTGTGGCCTTTAAGGAGCAGTACTTC | CASSAGVAFKEQYF | TRBJ2-7 | NA | NA | TRBV28
TGTGCCAGCAGCTTGTATGTGGGGGGCCTGAACACTGAAGCTTTCTTT | CASSLYVGGLNTEAFF | TRBJ1-1 | NA | NA | TRBV5-5
TGTGCCAGCAGCTTTGGCAGGGGAGAGACCCAGTACTTC | CASSFGRGETQYF | TRBJ2-5 | NA | NA | TRBV5-6
TGTGCCAGTACCCCGACAGACAACTATGGCTACACCTTC | CASTPTDNYGYTF | TRBJ1-2 | NA | once | TRBV19
TGTGCCAGCTTTCCCTTCGTTGCGAACACCGGGGAGCTGTTTTTT | CASFPFVANTGELFF | TRBJ2-2 | NA | NA | TRBV18
TGTGCCAGCAGCTTCTCCGGGACAGGGTCCTACGAGCAGTACTTC | CASSFSGTGSYEQYF | TRBJ2-7 | TRBD1 | NA | TRBV7-2
TGTGCCACCAGCAGAGTCCGGGACAGCGCAAACATTCAGTACTTC | CATSRVRDSANIQYF | TRBJ2-4 | TRBD1 | NA | TRBV15
TGTGCCAGCACCACCTGGACAGGGAACGAGCAGTACTTC | CASTTWTGNEQYF | TRBJ2-7 | TRBD1 | NA | TRBV2
TGTGCCAGCAGCTTTATAGGGGTAGAGACCCAGTACTTC | CASSFIGVETQYF | TRBJ2-5 | NA | NA | TRBV13
TGTGCCAGCAGCCCAGCAGGGAGGACCGGGGAGCTGTTTTTT | CASSPAGRTGELFF | TRBJ2-2 | NA | NA | TRBV7-2
TGTGCCAGCTCCGGGGACTCCTACGAGCAGTACTTC | CASSGDSYEQYF | TRBJ2-7 | NA | NA | TRBV18
TGTGCCAGCAGTTACGGCGGGACAAACATTCAGTACTTC | CASSYGGTNIQYF | TRBJ2-4 | NA | few | TRBV6-6
TGCGCCAGCAGCCAAGGTTTAGGGGGTTCGAACACCGGGGAGCTGTTTTTT | CASSQGLGGSNTGELFF | TRBJ2-2 | NA | NA | TRBV4-1
TGTGCCATCAGTGAGTGGGTGGGGCGCGATGGAAATGGCTACACCTTC | CAISEWVGRDGNGYTF | TRBJ1-2 | NA | NA | TRBV10-3
TGTGCCAGTCAGGAGCAGTGGGGGGGCTACACCTTC | CASQEQWGGYTF | TRBJ1-2 | NA | once | TRBV19
TGTGCCAGCGGACAACAGGCACTTCGGGGAAAACTGTTTTTT | CASGQQALRGKLFF | TRBJ1-4 | NA | NA | TRBV27
TGTGCCAGCAGTGCGGATCAAGGATACAACACTGAAGCTTTCTTT | CASSADQGYNTEAFF | TRBJ1-1 | NA | NA | TRBV2